This entry lists 18 T cell receptor beta chains sequenced from one sample in a study of T cells in Graves' hyperthyroidism and ophthalmopathy (dated by TCRdb to between 2018 and 2021). Preparation of the library involved multiplex PCR. For sequencing, an Illumina HiSeq 2000 was employed. TCR beta CDR3 regions were amplified from RNA transcripts. For the first round of RT-PCR on the TCR CDR3, the HTBI primer set was used together with the Qiagen OneStep RT-PCR kit. TCRdb reran the public reads through fastp at Q25 and MiXCR, keeping productive beta chains. Here each entry gathers all rows of one CDR3 protein and keeps the most common genes and DNA. The sample profile shows 380,000 or so distinct CDR3 sequences; about 14% of them were found once. Jointly, the top ten make up about 20% of the sample. The sequencing input was blood. The origin of the receptors is a man in his thirties or forties with Graves' hyperthyroidism that later progressed to Graves' ophthalmopathy.

This clonotype was detected many times. The chain couples TRBV12-3 or TRBV12-4 to TRBJ2-5; D possibly uses TRBD1 or TRBD2 (5 bases each). There are 15 residues in the CDR3. Between the trimmed V and J ends, which lost 3 bases and 1 base, there was a span of 12 bases. Written as DNA, the CDR3 is TGTGCCAGCAGTTTCCGGGGACCAACCCAAGAGACCCAGTACTTC. Translated: CASSFRGPTQETQYF.

This clonotype was found many times. CDR3 DNA: TGTGCCAGCACCCAGGGGACAGCACTCTCCTACGAGCAGTACTTC. Residues: CASTQGTALSYEQYF. The chain combines TRBV2 with TRBJ2-7, with 7 bases aligning to TRBD1. The CDR3 is made up of 15 amino acids. V lost 7 bases to trimming and J lost 0 bases; unmatched junction nucleotides: 9. Germline assignment: CDR1 SNHLY and CDR2 FYNNEI.

This clonotype was detected ten times or more. The chain is built from TRBV6-1 and TRBJ2-3; unclear D gene. Trimming left V 5 bases short and J 6 bases short, with 9 bases between. Germline V CDR1 and CDR2: MNHNS, SASEGT. The CDR3 sequence is 12 residues long. The CDR3 region is CASSPMADTQYF. CDR3 DNA sequence: TGTGCCAGCAGTCCGATGGCGGATACGCAGTATTTT.

This clonotype was seen a few times. This chain joins TRBV29-1 and TRBJ1-2; 9 nucleotides match TRBD1. Trimming at V came to 1 base and at J to 3 bases, leaving 6 bases not matched to a gene. CDR3 length equals 15 residues. Germline loops: CDR1 SQVTM, CDR2 ANQGSEA. The CDR3 DNA sequence: TGCAGCGTTGAAGGGACAGGGGAGGGGGACTATGGCTACACCTTC. As protein: CSVEGTGEGDYGYTF.

This clonotype occurred many times. This chain connects TRBV25-1 to TRBJ1-2; D might be TRBD1 (6 bases). From germline, CDR1 is MGHDK and CDR2 SYGVNS. V was shortened by 1 base and J by 7 bases, with 19 bases between the two germline ends. The CDR3 is made up of 16 amino acids. The chain's CDR3 is CASSESWGRLRVGYTF. The CDR3 nucleotides are TGTGCCAGCAGTGAATCCTGGGGGCGCTTAAGGGTTGGCTACACCTTC.

Concerning this clonotype itself: No conserved phenylalanine or tryptophan ends this CDR3, so it is likely a read error. This chain uses TRBV11-1 with TRBJ1-4, with D possibly matching TRBD1 (6 bases). Trimming pared 5 bases from V and 1 base from J, leaving 17 bases between. CDR1 is SGHAT and CDR2 is FQDESV in the germline V gene (reference sequence). The CDR3 contains 17 residues. DNA for the CDR3: TGTGCCAGCAGCCCAACCAAGGGGACAAGAACTAATGAAAAACTGTTTCTT. Translated, it gives CASSPTKGTRTNEKLFL.

The count of this clonotype is one. A much larger clone lies a single base off, so this may be a read error. The V gene is TRBV20-1, the J gene TRBJ1-2, with 8 bases lining up with TRBD1. CDR1 DFQATT and CDR2 SNEGSKA come from the germline V gene (reference sequence). The length of the CDR3 is 13 residues. In DNA form, the CDR3 reads TGCAGTCCAAGGACAGGGCCTAACTATGGCTACGCCTTC. Its protein product is CSPRTGPNYGYAF.

This clonotype was seen a handful of times. The chain is built from TRBV29-1 and TRBJ2-2; TRBD1 is a possible D gene (6 bases). V lost 7 bases and J 6 bases, leaving 9 bases between the germline ends. Germline CDR1 is SQVTM and CDR2 is ANQGSEA. The CDR3 runs to 11 residues. CDR3 sequence (DNA): TGCAGCGCTTCAGGGGCCGGGGAGCTGTTTTTT. Translation: CSASGAGELFF.

This clonotype was seen ten or more times. Written as DNA, the CDR3 is TGTGCCAGCGCCGCAGGGCGGAACACTGAAGCTTTCTTT. Translated, it gives CASAAGRNTEAFF. This chain uses TRBV6-1 with TRBJ1-1; maybe TRBD1 (5 bases). Germline loops: CDR1 MNHNS, CDR2 SASEGT. This CDR3 comprises 13 residues. Trimming removed 8 bases from V and 1 base from J, with 11 bases in between.

The CDR3 sequence: CSARDSGTDTQYF. The DNA of the CDR3 is TGCAGTGCTAGAGATTCCGGCACAGATACGCAGTATTTT. This chain joins TRBV20-1 and TRBJ2-3; D gene unclear. Germline V gene sequence: CDR1 DFQATT, CDR2 SNEGSKA (reference sequence). Trimming shortened V by 0 bases and J by 1 base, and 5 bases separated the two germline ends. The length of the CDR3 is 13 residues.

The sample holds many counts of this clonotype. The chain uses TRBV6-1 and TRBJ2-7, with D unclear. From germline, CDR1 is MNHNS and CDR2 SASEGT. The CDR3 loop spans 16 amino acids. With 4 bases removed from V and 5 bases from J, the gap between germline ends came to 21 bases. The CDR3 nucleotides are TGTGCCAGCAGTGTACACATTAATCGGTATTACGACGAGCAGTACTTC. Encoded protein: CASSVHINRYYDEQYF.

This clonotype was seen at least ten times. The CDR3 here is CASSEAQGRTEAFF. In nucleotides, the CDR3 is TGTGCCAGCAGTGAAGCGCAGGGGAGGACTGAAGCTTTCTTT. V usage is TRBV6-1 and J usage is TRBJ1-1, with a tentative D call TRBD1 (6 bases). Germline loops: CDR1 MNHNS, CDR2 SASEGT. CDR3 length equals 14 residues. Trimming stripped 0 bases from V and 5 bases from J, with 10 bases between.

The table lists this clonotype with many counts. The genes are TRBV24-1 and TRBJ2-1, with 13 bases aligning to TRBD2. J gave up 7 bases and V 2 bases, and 13 bases lay outside the gene matches. CDR3 size: 19 residues. Germline-derived CDR1 and CDR2 are KGHDR and SFDVKD. Written as DNA, the CDR3 is TGTGCCACCAGTGATTACCGACTAGCGGGGGGCCAGAGGGGGAATGAGCAGTTCTTC. Protein: CATSDYRLAGGQRGNEQFF.

This clonotype was observed at least ten times. The genes are TRBV13 and TRBJ2-3; TRBD2 matches at 9 bases. The V segment lost 5 bases and the J segment 2 bases; nucleotides outside the gene matches: 5. The CDR3 spans 15 residues. Germline CDR1 PRHDT, CDR2 FYEKMQ (reference sequence). The CDR3: CASSLLAGNTDTQYF. CDR3 nucleotides: TGTGCCAGCAGCCTTCTAGCGGGGAACACAGATACGCAGTATTTT.

There are many counts of this clonotype. This chain connects TRBV13 to TRBJ2-1; D might be TRBD1 or TRBD2, each matching 5 bases. Trimming pared 3 bases from V and 2 bases from J, leaving 14 bases between. The CDR3 length is 16 residues. Looked up from germline, CDR1 is PRHDT and CDR2 is FYEKMQ (reference sequence). The CDR3 loop reads CASSLGGGWTYNEQFF. The CDR3, as DNA: TGTGCCAGCAGCTTGGGTGGGGGATGGACCTACAATGAGCAGTTCTTC.

As to this clonotype: A clone one base away is much larger, so this may be a read error. The CDR3 protein is CASSTRVSIDTQYF. The CDR3 DNA reads TGTGCCAGCTCTACAAGGGTGAGCATAGATACGCAGTATTTT. This rearrangement joins TRBV2 to TRBJ2-3; D ambiguous. CDR3 length equals 14 residues. Germline-derived CDR1 and CDR2 are SNHLY and FYNNEI.

V and J are TRBV27 and TRBJ2-2; 13 bases fit TRBD2. From germline, CDR1 is MNHEY and CDR2 SMNVEV (reference sequence). With V trimmed by 4 bases and J by 7 bases, 6 bases remained unmatched. CDR3 length: 16 amino acids. DNA for the CDR3: TGTGCCAGCAGTTCACTAGCGGGGGGGCCTGACGGGGAGCTGTTTTTT. Protein: CASSSLAGGPDGELFF.

There are a few counts of this clonotype. V gene TRBV6-1 combines with J gene TRBJ1-6; 11 bases match TRBD1. The V segment lost 8 bases and the J segment 6 bases; nucleotides outside the gene matches: 9. The CDR3 length is 16 residues. The V gene's germline CDR1 is MNHNS and CDR2 SASEGT. The CDR3 here is CASGGQGAVGNSPLHF. CDR3 coding DNA: TGTGCCAGCGGAGGACAGGGGGCAGTAGGTAATTCACCCCTCCACTTT.